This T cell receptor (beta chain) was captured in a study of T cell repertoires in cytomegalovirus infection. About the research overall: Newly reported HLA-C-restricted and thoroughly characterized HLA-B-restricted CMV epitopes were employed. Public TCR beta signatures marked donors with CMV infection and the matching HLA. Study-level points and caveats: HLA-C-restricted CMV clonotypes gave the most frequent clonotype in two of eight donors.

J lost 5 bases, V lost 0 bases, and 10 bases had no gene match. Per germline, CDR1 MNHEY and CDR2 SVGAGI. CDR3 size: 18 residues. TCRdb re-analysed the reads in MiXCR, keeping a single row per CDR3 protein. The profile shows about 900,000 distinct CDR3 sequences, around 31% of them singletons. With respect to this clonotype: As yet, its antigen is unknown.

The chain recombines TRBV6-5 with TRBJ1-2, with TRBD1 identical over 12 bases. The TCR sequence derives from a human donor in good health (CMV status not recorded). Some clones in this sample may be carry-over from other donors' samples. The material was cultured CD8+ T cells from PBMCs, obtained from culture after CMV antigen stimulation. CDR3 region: CASSYSWDRGPLPYGYTF. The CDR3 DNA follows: TGTGCCAGCAGTTACTCGTGGGACAGGGGGCCCCTCCCGTATGGCTACACCTTC.